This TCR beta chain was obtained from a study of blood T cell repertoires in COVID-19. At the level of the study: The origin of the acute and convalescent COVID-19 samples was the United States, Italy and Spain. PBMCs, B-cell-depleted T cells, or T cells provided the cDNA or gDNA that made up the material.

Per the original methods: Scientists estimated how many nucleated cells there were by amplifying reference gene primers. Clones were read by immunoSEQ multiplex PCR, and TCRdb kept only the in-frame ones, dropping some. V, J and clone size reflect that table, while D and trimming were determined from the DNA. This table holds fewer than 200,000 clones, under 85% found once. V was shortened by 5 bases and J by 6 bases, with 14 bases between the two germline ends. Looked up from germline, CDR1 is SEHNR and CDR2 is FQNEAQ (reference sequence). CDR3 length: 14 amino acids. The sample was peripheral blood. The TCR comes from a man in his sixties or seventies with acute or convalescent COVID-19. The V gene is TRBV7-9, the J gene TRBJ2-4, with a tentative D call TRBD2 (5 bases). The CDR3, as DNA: TGTGCCAGCAGCCCCGACCCAGAGGGAAACATTCAGTACTTC. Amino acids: CASSPDPEGNIQYF.